This TCR beta chain was sequenced during a study of cytomegalovirus exposure and HLA in healthy donors. Study context: Earlier sequencing of some 180 million T cells yielded 100 million to 120 million unique TCR beta sequences.

Both 60 Vbeta primers and 13 Jbeta primers went into the PCR. Profiling relied on immunoSEQ multiplex PCR, and the TCRdb table lists in-frame clones only, not all of them. The sample lists about 97,000 clones, 77% occurring once. About this clone itself: The antigen remains unidentified.

The V and J ends lost 3 bases and 9 bases respectively, with 9 bases between them. The CDR3 sequence is 12 residues long. From germline, CDR1 is SGHDT and CDR2 YYEEEE. Study observations and caveats: As a later analysis showed, a missense DCLRE1C variant was linked to trimming of TCR beta V- and J-genes. Presence/absence analysis assumed near-uniform sequencing depth across donors.

This sequence originates from a male donor in good health and CMV-seropositive. The chain uses TRBV5-6 and TRBJ2-2, with D unresolved. Input material: PBMCs. CDR3 residues: CASSSVARELFF. CDR3 nucleotides: TGTGCCAGCAGCTCCGTTGCTAGGGAGCTGTTTTTT.